Included here is one T cell receptor (beta chain) sequence, with context. Its antigen is not identified. The CDR3 length is 15 residues. Germline loops: CDR1 SGHNT, CDR2 YENEEA. Trimming removed 5 bases from V and 6 bases from J, with 19 bases in between. The data were obtained in a study of cytomegalovirus exposure and HLA in healthy donors. General study points: In a later analysis, parvovirus B19, influenza, CMV and Epstein-Barr virus appeared linked to several top co-occurrence clusters.

Nominally healthy donors were sampled, though unrecorded immune exposures were likely. PCR involved 60 Vbeta and 13 Jbeta primers. Repertoires were generated with immunoSEQ multiplex PCR, while TCRdb's copy carries only in-frame clones and drops some. The data hold about 150,000 clones, with more than 75% observed a single time. The sample was PBMCs. The source of this sequence is a human donor in good health. The chain couples TRBV11-3 to TRBJ2-5; maybe TRBD2 (7 bases). The CDR3 DNA reads as TGTGCCAGCAGCCAAGCTTCGGGGGGCCAGAAGACCCAGTACTTC. This sequence encodes CASSQASGGQKTQYF. The whole variable domain, remainder taken from reference TRBV11-3 and TRBJ2-5, is EAGVVQSPRYKIIEKKQPVAFWCNPISGHNTLYWYLQNLGQGPELLIRYENEEAVDDSQLPKDRFSAERLKGVDSTLKIQPAELGDSAVYLCASSQASGGQKTQYFGPGTRLLVL.